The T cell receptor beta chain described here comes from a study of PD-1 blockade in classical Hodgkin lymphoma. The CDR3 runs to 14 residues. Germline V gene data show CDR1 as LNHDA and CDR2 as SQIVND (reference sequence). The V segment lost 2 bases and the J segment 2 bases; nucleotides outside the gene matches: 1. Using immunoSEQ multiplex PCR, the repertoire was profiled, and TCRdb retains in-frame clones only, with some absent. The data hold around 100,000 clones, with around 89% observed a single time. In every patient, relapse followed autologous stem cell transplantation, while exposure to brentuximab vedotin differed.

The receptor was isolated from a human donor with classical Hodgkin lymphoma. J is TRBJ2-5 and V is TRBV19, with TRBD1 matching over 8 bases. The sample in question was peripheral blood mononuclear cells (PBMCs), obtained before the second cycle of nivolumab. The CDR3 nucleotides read TGTGCCAGTAGTATAACAGGGGGGCAAGAGACCCAGTACTTC. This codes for CASSITGGQETQYF.